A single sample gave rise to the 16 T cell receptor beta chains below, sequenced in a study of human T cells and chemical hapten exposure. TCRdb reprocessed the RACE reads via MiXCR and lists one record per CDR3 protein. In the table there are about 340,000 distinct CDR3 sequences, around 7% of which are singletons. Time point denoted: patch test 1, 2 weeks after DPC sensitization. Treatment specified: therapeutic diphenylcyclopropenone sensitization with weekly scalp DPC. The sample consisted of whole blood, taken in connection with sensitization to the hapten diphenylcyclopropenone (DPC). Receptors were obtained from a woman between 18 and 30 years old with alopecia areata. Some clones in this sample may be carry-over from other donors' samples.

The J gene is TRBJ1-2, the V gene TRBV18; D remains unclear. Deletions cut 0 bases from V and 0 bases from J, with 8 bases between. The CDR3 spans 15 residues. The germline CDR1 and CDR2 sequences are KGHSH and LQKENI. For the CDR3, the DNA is TGTGCCAGCTCACCACCAGGGAACGCTAACTATGGCTACACCTTC. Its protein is CASSPPGNANYGYTF. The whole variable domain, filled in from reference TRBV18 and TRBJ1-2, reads NAGVMQNPRHLVRRRGQEARLRCSPMKGHSHVYWYRQLPEEGLKFMVYLQKENIIDESGMPKERFSAEFPKEGPSILRIQQVVRGDSAAYFCASSPPGNANYGYTFGSGTRLTVV.

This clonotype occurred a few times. The CDR3 is CASIWDSSYNSPLHF. The CDR3 DNA reads as TGTGCCAGCATTTGGGACAGCTCCTATAATTCACCCCTCCACTTT. The genes are TRBV2 and TRBJ1-6, with 7 positions matching TRBD1. The V segment lost 7 bases and the J segment 0 bases; nucleotides outside the gene matches: 3. Germline loops: CDR1 SNHLY, CDR2 FYNNEI. The CDR3 loop spans 15 amino acids.

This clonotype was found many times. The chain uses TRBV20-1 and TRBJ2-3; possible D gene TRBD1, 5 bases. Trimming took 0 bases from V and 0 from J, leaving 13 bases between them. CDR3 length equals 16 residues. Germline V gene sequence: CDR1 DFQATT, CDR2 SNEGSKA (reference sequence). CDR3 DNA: TGCAGTGCTAGAGACCGCAGGGAAAGTAGCACAGATACGCAGTATTTT. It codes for CSARDRRESSTDTQYF.

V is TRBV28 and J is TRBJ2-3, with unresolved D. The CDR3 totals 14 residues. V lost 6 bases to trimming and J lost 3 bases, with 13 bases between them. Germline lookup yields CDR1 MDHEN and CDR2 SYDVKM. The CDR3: CASRSSTPTDTQYF. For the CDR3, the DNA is TGTGCCAGCAGGTCCTCCACCCCTACAGATACGCAGTATTTT.

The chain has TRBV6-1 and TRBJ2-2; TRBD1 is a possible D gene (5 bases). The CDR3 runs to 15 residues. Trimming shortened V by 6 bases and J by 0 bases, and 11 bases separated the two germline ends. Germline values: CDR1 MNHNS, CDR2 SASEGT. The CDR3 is CASSDRSANTGELFF. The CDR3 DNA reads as TGTGCCAGCAGCGACAGATCCGCGAACACCGGGGAGCTGTTTTTT.

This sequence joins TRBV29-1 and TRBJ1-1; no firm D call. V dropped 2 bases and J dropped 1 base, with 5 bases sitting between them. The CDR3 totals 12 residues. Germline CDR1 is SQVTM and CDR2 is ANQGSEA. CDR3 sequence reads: CSVEMGNTEAFF. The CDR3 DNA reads TGCAGCGTTGAAATGGGGAACACTGAAGCTTTCTTT.

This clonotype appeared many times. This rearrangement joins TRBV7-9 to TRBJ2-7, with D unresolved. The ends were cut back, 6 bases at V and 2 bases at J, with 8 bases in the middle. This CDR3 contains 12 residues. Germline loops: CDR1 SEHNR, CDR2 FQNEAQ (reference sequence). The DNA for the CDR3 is TGTGCCAGCAGTTCCGCGACCTACGAGCAGTACTTC. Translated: CASSSATYEQYF.

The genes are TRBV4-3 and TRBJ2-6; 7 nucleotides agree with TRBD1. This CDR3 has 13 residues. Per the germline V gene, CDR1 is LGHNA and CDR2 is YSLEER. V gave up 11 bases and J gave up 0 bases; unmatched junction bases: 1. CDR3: CASGGSGANVLTF. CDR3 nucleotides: TGCGCCTCAGGGGGCTCTGGGGCCAACGTCCTGACTTTC.

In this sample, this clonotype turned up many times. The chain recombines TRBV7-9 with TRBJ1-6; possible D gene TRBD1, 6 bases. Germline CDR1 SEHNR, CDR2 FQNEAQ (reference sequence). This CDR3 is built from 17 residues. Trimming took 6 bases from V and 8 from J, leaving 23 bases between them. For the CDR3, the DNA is TGTGCCAGCAGTCCACTTACGGGACACCCAACAGATTCACCCCTCCACTTT. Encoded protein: CASSPLTGHPTDSPLHF.

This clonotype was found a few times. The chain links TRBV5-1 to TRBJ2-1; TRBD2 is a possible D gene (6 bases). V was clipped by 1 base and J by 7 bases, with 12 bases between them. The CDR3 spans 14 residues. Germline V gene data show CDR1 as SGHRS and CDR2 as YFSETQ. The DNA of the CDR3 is TGCGCCAGCAGCTTGATAGCGGCCCCTAATGAGCAGTTCTTC. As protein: CASSLIAAPNEQFF.

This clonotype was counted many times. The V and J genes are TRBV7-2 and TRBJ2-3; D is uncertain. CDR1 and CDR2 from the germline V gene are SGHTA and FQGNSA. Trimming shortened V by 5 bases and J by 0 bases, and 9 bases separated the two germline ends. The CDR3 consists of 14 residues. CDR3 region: CASSLGFSTDTQYF. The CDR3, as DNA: TGTGCCAGCAGCCTAGGGTTCAGCACAGATACGCAGTATTTT.

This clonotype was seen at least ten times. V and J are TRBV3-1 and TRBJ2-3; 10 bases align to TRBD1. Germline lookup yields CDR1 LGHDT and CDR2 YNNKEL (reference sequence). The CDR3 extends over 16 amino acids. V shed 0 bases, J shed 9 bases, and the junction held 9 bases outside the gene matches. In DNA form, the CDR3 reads TGTGCCAGCAGCCAAGAGGGGTCGACAGGGGGCAAAACGCAGTATTTT. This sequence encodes CASSQEGSTGGKTQYF.

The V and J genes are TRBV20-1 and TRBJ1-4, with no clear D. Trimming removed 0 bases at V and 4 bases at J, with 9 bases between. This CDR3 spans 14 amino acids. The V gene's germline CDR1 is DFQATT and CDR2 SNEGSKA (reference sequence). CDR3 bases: TGCAGTGCTAGAGACGGTAGACTTAATGAAAAACTGTTTTTT. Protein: CSARDGRLNEKLFF.

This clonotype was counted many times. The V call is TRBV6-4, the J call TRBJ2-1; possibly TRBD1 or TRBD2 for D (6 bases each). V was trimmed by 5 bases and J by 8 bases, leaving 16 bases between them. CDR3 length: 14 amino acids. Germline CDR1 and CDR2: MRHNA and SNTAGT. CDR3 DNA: TGTGCCAGCAGTAGACTAGTGGGGGCCCATGAGCAGTTCTTC. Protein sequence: CASSRLVGAHEQFF.

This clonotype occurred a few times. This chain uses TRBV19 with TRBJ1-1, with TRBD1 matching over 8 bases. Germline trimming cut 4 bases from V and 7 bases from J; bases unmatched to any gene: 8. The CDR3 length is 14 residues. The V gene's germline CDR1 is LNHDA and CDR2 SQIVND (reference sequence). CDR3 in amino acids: CASSTGQGRNEAFF. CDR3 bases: TGTGCCAGTAGTACCGGACAGGGCCGGAATGAAGCTTTCTTT.

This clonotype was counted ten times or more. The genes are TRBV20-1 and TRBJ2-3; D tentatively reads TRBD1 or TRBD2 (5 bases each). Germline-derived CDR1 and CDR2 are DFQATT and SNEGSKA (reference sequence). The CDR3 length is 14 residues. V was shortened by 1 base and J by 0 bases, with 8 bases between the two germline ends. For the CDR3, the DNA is TGCAGTGCTAGAGTCGGGGCGAGCACAGATACGCAGTATTTT. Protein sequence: CSARVGASTDTQYF.